This T cell receptor beta chain was sequenced during a study of blood T cell repertoires in COVID-19. Across the study: Whether acute or convalescent, the COVID-19 samples came from the United States, Italy and Spain. In each case, the material was cDNA or gDNA derived from T cells, B-cell-depleted T cells, or PBMCs.

The germline V gene has CDR1 SGDLS and CDR2 YYNGEE. V was trimmed by 0 bases and J by 5 bases, leaving 8 bases between them. This CDR3 spans 13 amino acids. Authors' processing steps: Amplification from reference gene primers served as the basis for estimated nucleated cell counts. Sequenced by immunoSEQ multiplex PCR; TCRdb stores in-frame clones only, minus some. V and J calls and clone size are as listed in that table; D and trimming were resolved from the DNA. The table lists fewer than 85,000 clones, about 74% of them singletons. The receptor comes from a human donor with acute or convalescent COVID-19. The donor label of this sample is uncertain. This chain joins TRBV9 and TRBJ2-5; D uncertain. Sequenced material: peripheral blood. The CDR3 reads CASSVDTMETQYF. CDR3 nucleotides: TGTGCCAGCAGCGTAGACACTATGGAGACCCAGTACTTC.